This TCR beta chain was sequenced for a study of blood T cell repertoires in COVID-19. Study-wide context: Sources were T cells, B-cell-depleted T cells, or PBMCs; the material itself was cDNA or gDNA.

Trimming took 6 bases from V and 4 from J, leaving 16 bases between them. The CDR3 covers 15 residues. Germline V gene data show CDR1 as SNHLY and CDR2 as FYNNEI. This clone has a single count. Per the original methods: The assay estimated nucleated cells by amplifying reference gene primers. Using immunoSEQ multiplex PCR, the repertoire was profiled, and TCRdb retains in-frame clones only, with some absent. V, J and clone size are taken as reported in that table, and D and trimming were inferred from the DNA itself. The sample has under 300,000 clones, about 90% seen once. The sequence was obtained from a woman aged 60-75 years with COVID-19, enrolled during active disease. The chain uses TRBV2 and TRBJ1-5; TRBD1 is a possible D gene (6 bases). Sequenced: peripheral blood. The CDR3 nucleotides read TGTGCCAGCAGGGGGGCGCGGTTGTTGAATCAGCCCCAGCATTTT. This gives the protein CASRGARLLNQPQHF.